These 17 T cell receptor beta chains were sequenced from one sample in a study of blood T cell repertoires in COVID-19. TCRdb keeps only in-frame clones here, not all; method: immunoSEQ multiplex PCR. This sample has more than 100,000 clones, with roughly 89% found just once. Sequenced material: PBMCs or T cells enriched from blood (not recorded which). These TCRs come from a woman in her twenties or thirties who had recovered from COVID-19.

The chain has TRBV28 and TRBJ2-7; D is unresolved. The CDR3 totals 15 residues. Germline V lookup: CDR1 MDHEN, CDR2 SYDVKM. V lost 1 base and J lost 2, with 12 bases in between. The CDR3 DNA follows: TGTGCCAGCAGTTTATTTGCACTACCACCCTACGAGCAGTACTTC. Residues: CASSLFALPPYEQYF.

The chain is built from TRBV9 and TRBJ1-4; possibly TRBD1 for D (5 bases). Trimming shortened V by 2 bases and J by 7 bases, and 15 bases separated the two germline ends. The V gene's germline CDR1 is SGDLS and CDR2 YYNGEE. The CDR3 is made up of 15 amino acids. DNA for the CDR3: TGTGCCAGCAGCGTGGGGGGGACCGTAGGTGAAAAACTGTTTTTT. It yields the protein CASSVGGTVGEKLFF.

V and J are TRBV5-5 and TRBJ1-5; D uncertain. This CDR3 has 14 residues. V dropped 1 base and J dropped 3 bases, with 8 bases sitting between them. CDR1 SGHKS and CDR2 YYEKEE come from the germline V gene (reference sequence). The CDR3 here is CASSLSPYNQPQHF. Written as DNA, the CDR3 is TGTGCCAGCAGCTTGTCCCCTTACAATCAGCCCCAGCATTTT.

The chain is built from TRBV7-2 and TRBJ2-7; 8 bases are a match to TRBD1. The trim removed 4 bases at V and 1 base at J, leaving 9 bases unmatched. Germline V gene data show CDR1 as SGHTA and CDR2 as FQGNSA. This CDR3 has 16 residues. The CDR3 DNA reads TGTGCCAGCAGCTCCCGATGGACAGGGCAATCCTACGAGCAGTACTTC. It encodes CASSSRWTGQSYEQYF.

This chain connects TRBV11-2 to TRBJ1-4; D gene ambiguous. Germline V gene sequence: CDR1 SGHAT, CDR2 FQNNGV. The germline V and J ends were trimmed by 1 base and 8 bases, with 11 bases remaining between them. There are 14 residues in the CDR3. CDR3 amino acids: CASSLAGFGEKLFF. The CDR3 bases are TGTGCCAGCAGCTTAGCCGGGTTCGGAGAAAAACTGTTTTTT.

This clone appeared once. V gene TRBV6-2 or TRBV6-3 combines with J gene TRBJ2-5, with a weak D call TRBD1 (5 bases). CDR3 length: 14 residues. V was shortened by 3 bases and J by 2 bases, with 10 bases between the two germline ends. Germline CDR1 MNHEY, CDR2 SVGEGT. The CDR3 loop is CASSYLTVQETQYF. CDR3 nucleotide sequence: TGTGCCAGCAGTTATTTGACAGTTCAAGAGACCCAGTACTTC.

The chain has TRBV4-3 and TRBJ1-3; D call uncertain. Germline assignment: CDR1 LGHNA and CDR2 YSLEER. V was shortened by 0 bases and J by 3 bases, with 6 bases between the two germline ends. The CDR3 totals 14 residues. CDR3 loop: CASSQDQVGNTIYF. The CDR3 region has the DNA TGCGCCAGCAGCCAAGATCAGGTTGGAAACACCATATATTTT.

This clone came up once. The chain uses TRBV24-1 and TRBJ2-3; 10 nucleotides agree with TRBD2. Germline assignment: CDR1 KGHDR and CDR2 SFDVKD. The CDR3 has 14 amino acids. Losses at the gene ends were 5 bases for V and 3 bases for J; bases not matched to a gene: 1. The CDR3 DNA is TGTGCCACCAGTGTTAGCGGGGGGACAGATACGCAGTATTTT. It encodes CATSVSGGTDTQYF.

The chain links TRBV2 to TRBJ2-7, with 7 nucleotides matching TRBD1. This CDR3 has 14 residues. The germline V gene has CDR1 SNHLY and CDR2 FYNNEI. V lost 7 bases and J lost 2; bases outside the gene matches: 8. CDR3: CASNRGGATYEQYF. DNA for the CDR3: TGTGCCAGCAATCGAGGGGGCGCTACCTACGAGCAGTACTTC.

The chain combines TRBV6-5 with TRBJ2-2, with D perhaps matching TRBD2 (5 bases). Trimming left V 8 bases short and J 7 bases short, with 14 bases between. Germline CDR1 reads MNHEY; CDR2 reads SVGAGI. The CDR3 is 13 residues long. CDR3 protein: CASGRELDGELFF. The DNA for the CDR3 is TGTGCCAGCGGTAGGGAGTTGGACGGGGAGCTGTTTTTT.

The genes are TRBV28 and TRBJ1-6; 9 bases are a match to TRBD1. CDR1 MDHEN and CDR2 SYDVKM come from the germline V gene. Trimming at V came to 6 bases and at J to 7 bases, leaving 10 bases not matched to a gene. There are 16 residues in the CDR3. The CDR3 loop reads CASRTTGTGNNSPLHF. The CDR3 nucleotides read TGTGCCAGCAGAACTACCGGGACAGGGAACAATTCACCCCTCCACTTT. The entire variable domain, with the rest obtained from reference TRBV28 and TRBJ1-6, is as follows: DVKVTQSSRYLVKRTGEKVFLECVQDMDHENMFWYRQDPGLGLRLIYFSYDVKMKEKGDIPEGYSVSREKKERFSLILESASTNQTSMYLCASRTTGTGNNSPLHFGNGTRLTVT.

The rearrangement joins TRBV28 to TRBJ2-1; 11 bases line up with TRBD2. Germline V CDR1 and CDR2: MDHEN, SYDVKM. Germline trimming cut 4 bases from V and 10 bases from J; bases unmatched to any gene: 15. The CDR3 loop spans 17 amino acids. Here the CDR3 reads CASSSAQIAGGSKEQFF. In nucleotides, the CDR3 is TGTGCCAGCAGTTCAGCCCAAATAGCGGGAGGGTCTAAGGAGCAGTTCTTC.

The CDR3 sequence: CASSPLSQGGEKLFF. In nucleotides, the CDR3 is TGTGCCAGCTCACCATTGTCGCAGGGAGGTGAAAAACTGTTTTTT. The chain combines TRBV18 with TRBJ1-4; D is possibly TRBD1 (5 bases). In germline, CDR1 is KGHSH, CDR2 LQKENI. The V gene lost 2 bases and the J gene lost 7 bases, with 14 bases spanning the gap. The CDR3 is 15 amino acids.

Worth noting for this clone: Relative to the germline gene, one junction end is altered; a read error may explain this. The rearrangement uses TRBV4-2 and TRBJ2-2; TRBD1 might be the D (6 bases). CDR3 length: 15 residues. Per the germline V gene, CDR1 is LGHNA and CDR2 is YNFKEQ. CDR3 amino acids: CASSGRGGNNGELFF. The CDR3 coding sequence is TGTGCCAGCAGCGGGAGAGGGGGTAACAACGGGGAGCTGTTTTTT.

This sequence joins TRBV19 and TRBJ2-1; TRBD2 agrees at 7 bases. With 5 bases clipped from V and 5 bases from J, the junction kept 15 bases outside the gene matches. Germline V gives CDR1 LNHDA, CDR2 SQIVND (reference sequence). CDR3 length equals 17 residues. CDR3 DNA sequence: TGTGCCAGTAGTCTCCGCCTTTTTAGCGGGCCTGACAATGAGCAGTTCTTC. Translating it yields CASSLRLFSGPDNEQFF. Looking up the rest from reference TRBV19 and TRBJ2-1 gives the full variable domain: DGGITQSPKYLFRKEGQNVTLSCEQNLNHDAMYWYRQDPGQGLRLIYYSQIVNDFQKGDIAEGYSVSREKKESFPLTVTSAQKNPTAFYLCASSLRLFSGPDNEQFFGPGTRLTVL.

This clone was recorded only once. The J gene is TRBJ1-1, the V gene TRBV28; D is possibly TRBD1 (6 bases). Per germline, CDR1 MDHEN and CDR2 SYDVKM. The CDR3 has 16 residues. Trimming stripped 4 bases from V and 0 bases from J, with 15 bases between. Here the CDR3 DNA reads TGTGCCAGCAGTTCCCGGGACACCTCTTTGAACACTGAAGCTTTCTTT. It specifies CASSSRDTSLNTEAFF.

The chain is built from TRBV28 and TRBJ2-3; 10 bases fit TRBD1. V shed 5 bases, J shed 3 bases, and the junction held 11 bases outside the gene matches. The CDR3 contains 17 residues. The germline gives CDR1 MDHEN, CDR2 SYDVKM. This CDR3 is CASSPQSPGQGTDTQYF. CDR3 DNA sequence: TGTGCCAGCAGTCCCCAATCGCCGGGACAGGGGACAGATACGCAGTATTTT.